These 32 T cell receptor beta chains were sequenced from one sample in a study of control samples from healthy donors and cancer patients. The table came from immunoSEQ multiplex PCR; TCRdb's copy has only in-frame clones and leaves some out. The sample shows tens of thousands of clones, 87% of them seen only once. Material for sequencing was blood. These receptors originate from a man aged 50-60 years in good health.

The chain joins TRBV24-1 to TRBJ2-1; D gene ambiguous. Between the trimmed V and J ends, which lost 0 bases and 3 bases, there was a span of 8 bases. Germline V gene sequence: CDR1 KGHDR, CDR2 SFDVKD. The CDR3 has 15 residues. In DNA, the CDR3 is TGTGCCACCAGTGATTTGTGGCAGGACTACAATGAGCAGTTCTTC. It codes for CATSDLWQDYNEQFF.

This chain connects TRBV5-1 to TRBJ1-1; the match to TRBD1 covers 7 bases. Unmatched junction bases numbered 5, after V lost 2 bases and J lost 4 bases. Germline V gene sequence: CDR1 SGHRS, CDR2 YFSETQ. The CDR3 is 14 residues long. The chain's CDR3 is CASSFERGPTEAFF. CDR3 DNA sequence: TGCGCCAGCAGCTTCGAAAGGGGGCCCACTGAAGCTTTCTTT. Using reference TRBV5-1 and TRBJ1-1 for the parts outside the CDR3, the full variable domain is KAGVTQTPRYLIKTRGQQVTLSCSPISGHRSVSWYQQTPGQGLQFLFEYFSETQRNKGNFPGRFSGRQFSNSRSEMNVSTLELGDSALYLCASSFERGPTEAFFGQGTRLTVV.

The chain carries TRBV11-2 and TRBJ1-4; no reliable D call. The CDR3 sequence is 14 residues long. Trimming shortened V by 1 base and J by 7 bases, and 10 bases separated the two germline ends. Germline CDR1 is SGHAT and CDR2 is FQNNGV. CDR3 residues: CASSLGVRAEKLFF. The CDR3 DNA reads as TGTGCCAGCAGCTTAGGCGTGAGGGCTGAAAAACTGTTTTTT.

In DNA, the CDR3 is TGTGCCAGCAGCCTATCCGGGACAATGTTTGGCGAGCAGTACGTC. Translated: CASSLSGTMFGEQYV. The V gene is TRBV6-2 or TRBV6-3, the J gene TRBJ2-7; weak D call: TRBD1 (6 bases). The V and J ends lost 6 bases and 6 bases respectively, with 21 bases between them. CDR3 length equals 15 residues. Germline V gives CDR1 MNHEY, CDR2 SVGEGT.

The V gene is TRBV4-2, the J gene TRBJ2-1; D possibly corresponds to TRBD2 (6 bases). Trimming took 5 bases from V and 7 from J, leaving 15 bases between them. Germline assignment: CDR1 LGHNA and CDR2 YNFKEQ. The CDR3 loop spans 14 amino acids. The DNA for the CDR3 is TGTGCCAGCAGCTCCCCTGGCGGGATGAATGAGCAGTTCTTC. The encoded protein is CASSSPGGMNEQFF.

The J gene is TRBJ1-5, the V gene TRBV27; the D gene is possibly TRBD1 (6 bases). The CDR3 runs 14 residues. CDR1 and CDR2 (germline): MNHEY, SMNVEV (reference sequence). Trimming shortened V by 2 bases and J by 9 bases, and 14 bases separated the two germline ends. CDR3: CASSLGGQFRPQHF. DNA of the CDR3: TGTGCCAGCAGTTTAGGCGGACAGTTTCGGCCCCAGCATTTT.

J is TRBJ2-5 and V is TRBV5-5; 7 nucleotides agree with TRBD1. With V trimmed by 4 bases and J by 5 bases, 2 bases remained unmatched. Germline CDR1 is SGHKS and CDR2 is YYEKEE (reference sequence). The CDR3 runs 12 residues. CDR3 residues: CASSRDSETQYF. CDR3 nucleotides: TGTGCCAGCAGCCGGGACAGCGAGACCCAGTACTTC.

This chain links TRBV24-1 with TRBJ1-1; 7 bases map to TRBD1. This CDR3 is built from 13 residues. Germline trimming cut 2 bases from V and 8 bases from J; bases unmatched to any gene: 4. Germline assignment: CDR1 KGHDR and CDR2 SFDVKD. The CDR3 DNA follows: TGTGCCACCAGTGATTCTTGGGACAGCGAAGCTTTCTTT. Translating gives CATSDSWDSEAFF.

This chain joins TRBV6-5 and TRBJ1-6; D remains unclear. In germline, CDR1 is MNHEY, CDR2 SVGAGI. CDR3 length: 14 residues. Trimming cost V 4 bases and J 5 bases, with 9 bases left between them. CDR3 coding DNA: TGTGCCAGCAGTTTACAGAGCCATAATTCACCCCTCCACTTT. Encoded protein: CASSLQSHNSPLHF.

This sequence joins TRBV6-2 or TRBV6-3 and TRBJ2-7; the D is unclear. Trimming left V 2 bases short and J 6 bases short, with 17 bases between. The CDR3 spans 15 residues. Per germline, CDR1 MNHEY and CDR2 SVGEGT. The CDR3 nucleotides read TGTGCCAGCAGTTACGGGCGGAAGACCCCTGGCGAGCAGTACTTC. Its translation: CASSYGRKTPGEQYF.

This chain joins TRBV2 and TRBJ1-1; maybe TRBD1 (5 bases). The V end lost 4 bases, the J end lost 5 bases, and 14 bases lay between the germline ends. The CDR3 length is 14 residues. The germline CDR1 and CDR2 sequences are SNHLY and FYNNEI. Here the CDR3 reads CASSATGWGTEAFF. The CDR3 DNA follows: TGTGCCAGCAGTGCCACAGGTTGGGGGACTGAAGCTTTCTTT.

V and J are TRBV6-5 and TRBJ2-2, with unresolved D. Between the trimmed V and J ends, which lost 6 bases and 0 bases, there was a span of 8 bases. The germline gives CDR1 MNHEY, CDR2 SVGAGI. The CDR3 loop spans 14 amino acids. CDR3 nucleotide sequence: TGTGCCAGCAGGTTGAAAGCGAACACCGGGGAGCTGTTTTTT. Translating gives CASRLKANTGELFF.

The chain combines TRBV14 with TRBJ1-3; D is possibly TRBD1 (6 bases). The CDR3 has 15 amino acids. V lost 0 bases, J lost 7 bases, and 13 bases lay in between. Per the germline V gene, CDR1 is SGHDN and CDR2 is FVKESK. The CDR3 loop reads CASSQDRIRGNTIYF. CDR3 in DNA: TGTGCCAGCAGCCAAGATCGGATAAGGGGGAACACCATATATTTT.

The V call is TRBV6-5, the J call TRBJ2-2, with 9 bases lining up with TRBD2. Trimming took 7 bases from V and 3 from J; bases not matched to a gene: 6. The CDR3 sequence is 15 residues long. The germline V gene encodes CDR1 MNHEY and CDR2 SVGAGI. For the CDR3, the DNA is TGTGCCAGCACTAGGGCGGGAGGGGACACCGGGGAGCTGTTTTTT. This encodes CASTRAGGDTGELFF.

DNA for the CDR3: TGTGCCAGCAGCTATACAGGGGAAGAGACCCAGTACTTC. Translation gives CASSYTGEETQYF. The chain combines TRBV5-4 with TRBJ2-5; the match to TRBD1 covers 7 bases. Germline V lookup: CDR1 SGHNT, CDR2 YYREEE (reference sequence). V lost 3 bases to trimming and J lost 3 bases; unmatched junction nucleotides: 2. The CDR3 spans 13 residues.

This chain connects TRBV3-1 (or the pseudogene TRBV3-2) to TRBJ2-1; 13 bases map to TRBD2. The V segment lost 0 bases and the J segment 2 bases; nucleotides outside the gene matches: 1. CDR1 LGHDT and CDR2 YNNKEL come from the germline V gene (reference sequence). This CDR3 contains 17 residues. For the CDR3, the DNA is TGTGCCAGCAGCCAAGAAACTAGCGGGGGGGCCTACAATGAGCAGTTCTTC. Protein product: CASSQETSGGAYNEQFF.

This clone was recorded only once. CDR3 region: CATSETGRWSGELFF. The CDR3 DNA follows: TGTGCCACCAGTGAGACGGGACGCTGGTCCGGGGAGCTGTTTTTT. The V call is TRBV24-1, the J call TRBJ2-2; tentatively, D is TRBD1 or TRBD2 (5 bases each). Trimming removed 4 bases at V and 6 bases at J, with 14 bases between. The germline CDR1 and CDR2 sequences are KGHDR and SFDVKD. CDR3 length: 15 residues.

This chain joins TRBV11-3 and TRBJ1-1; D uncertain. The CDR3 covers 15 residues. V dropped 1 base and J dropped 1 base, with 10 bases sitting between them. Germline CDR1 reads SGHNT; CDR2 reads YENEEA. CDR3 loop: CASSLVGGPNTEAFF. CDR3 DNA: TGTGCCAGCAGCTTAGTAGGTGGTCCGAACACTGAAGCTTTCTTT.

This chain's CDR3 is CASGLVLGRSGNEQFF. Written as DNA, the CDR3 is TGTGCTAGTGGTTTGGTATTGGGGCGTTCGGGCAATGAGCAGTTCTTC. The chain combines TRBV12-5 with TRBJ2-1; perhaps TRBD1 as D (5 bases). CDR3 length: 16 residues. Trimming left V 0 bases short and J 6 bases short, with 15 bases between. Germline CDR1 reads LGHNT; CDR2 reads FRNRAP.

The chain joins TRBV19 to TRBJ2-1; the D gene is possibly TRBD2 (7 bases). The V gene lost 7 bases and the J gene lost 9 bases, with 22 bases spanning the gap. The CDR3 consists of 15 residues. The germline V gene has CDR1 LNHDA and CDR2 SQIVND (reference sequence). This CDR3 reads CASTPVQGGAVEQFF. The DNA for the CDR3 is TGTGCCAGTACCCCGGTTCAAGGGGGGGCCGTTGAGCAGTTCTTC. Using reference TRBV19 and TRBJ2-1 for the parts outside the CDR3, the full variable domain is DGGITQSPKYLFRKEGQNVTLSCEQNLNHDAMYWYRQDPGQGLRLIYYSQIVNDFQKGDIAEGYSVSREKKESFPLTVTSAQKNPTAFYLCASTPVQGGAVEQFFGPGTRLTVL.

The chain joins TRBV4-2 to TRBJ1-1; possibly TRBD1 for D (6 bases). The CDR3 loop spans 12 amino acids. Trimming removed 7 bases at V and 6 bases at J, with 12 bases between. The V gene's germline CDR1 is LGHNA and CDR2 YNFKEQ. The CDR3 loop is CASNSDRPEAFF. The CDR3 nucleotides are TGTGCCAGCAACTCCGACAGGCCTGAAGCTTTCTTT.

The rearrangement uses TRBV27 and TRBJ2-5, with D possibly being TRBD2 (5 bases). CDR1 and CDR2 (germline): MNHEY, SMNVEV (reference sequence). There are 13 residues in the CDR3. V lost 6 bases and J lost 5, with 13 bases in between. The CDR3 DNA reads TGTGCCAGCAGCCATCGGAGGTTCGAGACCCAGTACTTC. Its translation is CASSHRRFETQYF.

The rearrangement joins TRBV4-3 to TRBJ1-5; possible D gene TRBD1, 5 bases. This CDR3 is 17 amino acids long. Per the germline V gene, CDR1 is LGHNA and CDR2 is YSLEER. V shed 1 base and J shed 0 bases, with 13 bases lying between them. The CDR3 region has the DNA TGCGCCAGCAGCCAAGGTCTAGGGGATGATAGCAATCAGCCCCAGCATTTT. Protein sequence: CASSQGLGDDSNQPQHF.

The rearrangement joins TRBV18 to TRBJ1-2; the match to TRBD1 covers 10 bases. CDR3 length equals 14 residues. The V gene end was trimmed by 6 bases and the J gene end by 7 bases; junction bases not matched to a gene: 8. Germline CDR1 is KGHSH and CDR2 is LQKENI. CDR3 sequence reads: CASSPTGTGVGYTF. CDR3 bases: TGTGCCAGCTCCCCAACCGGGACAGGGGTTGGCTACACCTTC. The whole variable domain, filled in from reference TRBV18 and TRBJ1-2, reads NAGVMQNPRHLVRRRGQEARLRCSPMKGHSHVYWYRQLPEEGLKFMVYLQKENIIDESGMPKERFSAEFPKEGPSILRIQQVVRGDSAAYFCASSPTGTGVGYTFGSGTRLTVV.

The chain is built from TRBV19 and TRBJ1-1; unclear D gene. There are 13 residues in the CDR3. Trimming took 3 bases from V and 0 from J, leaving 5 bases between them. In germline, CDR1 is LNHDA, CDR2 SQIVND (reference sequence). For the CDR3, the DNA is TGTGCCAGTAGTATTGGAATGAACACTGAAGCTTTCTTT. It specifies CASSIGMNTEAFF.

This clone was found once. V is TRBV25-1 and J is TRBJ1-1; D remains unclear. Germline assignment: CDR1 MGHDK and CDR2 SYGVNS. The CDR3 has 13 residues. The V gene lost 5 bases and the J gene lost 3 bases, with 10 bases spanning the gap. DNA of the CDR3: TGTGCCAGCAGTCTCACTCGGGACACTGAAGCTTTCTTT. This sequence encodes CASSLTRDTEAFF.

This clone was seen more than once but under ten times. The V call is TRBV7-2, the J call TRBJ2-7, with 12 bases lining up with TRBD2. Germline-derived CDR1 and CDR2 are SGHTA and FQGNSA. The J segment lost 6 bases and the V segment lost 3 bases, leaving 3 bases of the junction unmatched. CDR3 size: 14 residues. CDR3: CASSLTSGSGEQYF. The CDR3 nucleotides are TGTGCCAGCAGCTTGACTAGCGGGAGTGGCGAGCAGTACTTC.

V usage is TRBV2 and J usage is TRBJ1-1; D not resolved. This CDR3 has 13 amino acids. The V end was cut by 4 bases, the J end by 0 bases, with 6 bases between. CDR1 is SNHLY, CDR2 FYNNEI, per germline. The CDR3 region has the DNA TGTGCCAGCAGTGGGGAGGTGAACACTGAAGCTTTCTTT. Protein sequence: CASSGEVNTEAFF.

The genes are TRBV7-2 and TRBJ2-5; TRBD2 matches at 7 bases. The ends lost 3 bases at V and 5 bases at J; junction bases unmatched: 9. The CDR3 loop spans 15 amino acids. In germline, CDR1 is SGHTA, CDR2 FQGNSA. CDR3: CASSLMGEGGETQYF. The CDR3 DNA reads TGTGCCAGCAGCTTGATGGGGGAGGGCGGGGAGACCCAGTACTTC. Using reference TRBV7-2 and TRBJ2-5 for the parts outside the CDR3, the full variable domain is GAGVSQSPSNKVTEKGKDVELRCDPISGHTALYWYRQSLGQGLEFLIYFQGNSAPDKSGLPSDRFSAERTGGSVSTLTIQRTQQEDSAVYLCASSLMGEGGETQYFGPGTRLLVL.

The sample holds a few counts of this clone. The CDR3 loop reads CASSLDRAYEQYV. The CDR3 DNA reads as TGTGCCAGCAGCTTAGACAGGGCCTACGAGCAGTACGTC. This sequence joins TRBV7-8 and TRBJ2-7; TRBD1 might be the D (6 bases). Trimming pared 1 base from V and 2 bases from J, leaving 6 bases between. The CDR3 has 13 amino acids. CDR1 SGHVS and CDR2 FQNEAQ come from the germline V gene.

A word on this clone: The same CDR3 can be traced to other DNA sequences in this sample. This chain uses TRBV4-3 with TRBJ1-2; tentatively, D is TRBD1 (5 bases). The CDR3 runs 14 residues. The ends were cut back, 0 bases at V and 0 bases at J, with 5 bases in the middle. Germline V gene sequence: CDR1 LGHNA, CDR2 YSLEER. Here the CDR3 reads CASSQDRANYGYTF. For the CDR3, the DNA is TGCGCCAGCAGCCAAGACAGGGCTAACTATGGCTACACCTTC.

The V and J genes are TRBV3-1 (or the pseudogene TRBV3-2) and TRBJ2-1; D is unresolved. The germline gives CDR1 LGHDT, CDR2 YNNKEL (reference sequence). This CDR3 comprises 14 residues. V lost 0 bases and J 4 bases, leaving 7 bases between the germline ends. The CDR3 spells CASSQDSQYNEQFF. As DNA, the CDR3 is TGTGCCAGCAGCCAAGATTCCCAGTACAATGAGCAGTTCTTC.